This T cell receptor beta chain was profiled in a study of a mutant IDH1 vaccine in newly diagnosed glioma. Study-level background: Treated patients, averaging approximately 40 years, were around 62% male and approximately 38% female. Visit V12 was conducted at week 35 as the safety follow-up. Visit V13 came later, at week 47.

As to this clone: The antigen is unknown.

The sample's time point: week 35, safety follow-up. Each vaccine dose was 300 ug of mutant IDH1 20-mer peptide, with topical imiquimod. Measured with immunoSEQ multiplex PCR; TCRdb has only the in-frame clones, and not every one. The sample comprises approximately 44,000 clones, roughly four fifths of which are singletons, and approximately 12% rests with the top ten. This receptor was obtained from a man aged 40-55 years with glioma. The sequenced sample was PBMCs, obtained from a glioma patient whose treatment included an IDH1 peptide vaccine.

In nucleotides, the CDR3 is TGTGCCAGCAGCTTGGCGGGGGGCGCTGGGCCCCGGCAGCCCCAGCATTTT. Translation gives CASSLAGGAGPRQPQHF. The chain carries TRBV5-6 and TRBJ1-5, with TRBD1 as a possible D gene (6 bases). Trimming took off 0 bases at V and 7 bases at J, with 20 bases between the two ends. The V gene's germline CDR1 is SGHDT and CDR2 YYEEEE. The CDR3 covers 17 residues.